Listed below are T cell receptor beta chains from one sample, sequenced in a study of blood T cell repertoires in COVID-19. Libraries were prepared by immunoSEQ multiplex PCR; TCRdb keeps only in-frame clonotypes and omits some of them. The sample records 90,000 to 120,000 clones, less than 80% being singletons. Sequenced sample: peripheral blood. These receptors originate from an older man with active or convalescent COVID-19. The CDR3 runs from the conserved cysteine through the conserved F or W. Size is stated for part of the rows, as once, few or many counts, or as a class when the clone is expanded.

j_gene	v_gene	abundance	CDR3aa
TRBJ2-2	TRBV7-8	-	CASSFRDRGSGELFF
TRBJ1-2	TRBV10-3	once	CAISGQVVGYTF
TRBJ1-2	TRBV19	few	CASSIRTGIGYGYTF
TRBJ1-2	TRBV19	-	CASSPRTGKNYGYTF
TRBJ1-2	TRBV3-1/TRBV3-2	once	CASSHREGEGYTF
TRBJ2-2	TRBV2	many	CASSEPGHSGTGELFF
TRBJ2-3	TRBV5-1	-	CASSLAGLVQITDTQYF
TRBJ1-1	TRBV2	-	CASRGEQHTEAFF
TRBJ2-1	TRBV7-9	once	CASSPTSGGLWNEQFF
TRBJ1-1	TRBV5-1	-	CASSFGAGLTEAFF
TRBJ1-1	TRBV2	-	CASSDRTGNTEAFF
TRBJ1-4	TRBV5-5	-	CASSFRGAEKLFF
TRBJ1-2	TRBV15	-	CATSQGGVGYTF
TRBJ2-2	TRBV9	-	CASSLHRGDTGELFF
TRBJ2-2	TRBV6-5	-	CASQRGANTGELFF
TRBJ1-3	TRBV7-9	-	CASSITTVSSGNTIYF
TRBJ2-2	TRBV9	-	CASSVTPLVIESAGELFF
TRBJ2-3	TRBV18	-	CASSLFSGDTQYF
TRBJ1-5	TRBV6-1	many	CASSEGQGDQPQHF
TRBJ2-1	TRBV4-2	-	CASSRRTSGGYNEQFF
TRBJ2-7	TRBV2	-	CASSGQGAREQYF
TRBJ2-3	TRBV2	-	CASSAYWSSTDTQYF
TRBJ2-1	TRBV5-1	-	CASSLGLADFNEQFF
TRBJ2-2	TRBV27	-	CASRIQGVIYTGELFF
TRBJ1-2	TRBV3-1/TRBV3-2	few	CASSQGKGDGYTF
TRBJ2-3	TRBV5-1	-	CASSPDDSKAGTQYF
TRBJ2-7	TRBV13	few	CASSLPTSGRAAQYF
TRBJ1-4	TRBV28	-	CASTFNEKLFF
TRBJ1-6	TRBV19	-	CASRTGQGDNSPLHF